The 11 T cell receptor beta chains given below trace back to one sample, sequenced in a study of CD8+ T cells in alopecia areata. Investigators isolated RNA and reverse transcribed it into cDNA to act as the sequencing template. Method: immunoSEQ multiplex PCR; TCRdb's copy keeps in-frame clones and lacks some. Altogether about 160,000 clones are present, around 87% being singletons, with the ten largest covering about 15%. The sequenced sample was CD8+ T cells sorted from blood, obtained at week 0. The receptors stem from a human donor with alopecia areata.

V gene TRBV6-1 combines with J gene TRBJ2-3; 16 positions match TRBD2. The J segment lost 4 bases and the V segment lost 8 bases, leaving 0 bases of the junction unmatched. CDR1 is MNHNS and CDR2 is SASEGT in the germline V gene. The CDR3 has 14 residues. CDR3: CASGTSGGADTQYF. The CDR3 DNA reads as TGTGCCAGCGGGACTAGCGGGGGGGCAGATACGCAGTATTTT.

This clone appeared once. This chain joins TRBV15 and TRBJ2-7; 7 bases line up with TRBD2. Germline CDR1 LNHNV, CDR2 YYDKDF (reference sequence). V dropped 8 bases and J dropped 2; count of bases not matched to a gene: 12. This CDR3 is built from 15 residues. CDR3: CATQASGGLAYEQYF. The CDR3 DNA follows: TGTGCCACCCAGGCGTCGGGGGGTTTGGCCTACGAGCAGTACTTC.

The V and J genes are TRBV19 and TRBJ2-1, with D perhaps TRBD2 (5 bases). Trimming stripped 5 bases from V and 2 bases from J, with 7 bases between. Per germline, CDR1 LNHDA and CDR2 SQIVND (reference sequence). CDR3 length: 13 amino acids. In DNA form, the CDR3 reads TGTGCCAGTAGTGCGACTACCTACAATGAGCAGTTCTTC. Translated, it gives CASSATTYNEQFF.

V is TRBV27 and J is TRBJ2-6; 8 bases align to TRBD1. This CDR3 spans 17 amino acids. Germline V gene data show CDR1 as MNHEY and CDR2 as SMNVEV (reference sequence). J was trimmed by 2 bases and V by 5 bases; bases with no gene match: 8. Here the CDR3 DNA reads TGTGCCAGCAGTCCCGGGACAGGCGTTCCTGGGGCCAACGTCCTGACTTTC. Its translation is CASSPGTGVPGANVLTF.

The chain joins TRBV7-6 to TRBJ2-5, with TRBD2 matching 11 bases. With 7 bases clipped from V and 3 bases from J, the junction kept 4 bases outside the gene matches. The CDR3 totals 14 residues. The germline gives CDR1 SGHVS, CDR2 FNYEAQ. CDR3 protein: CASTLLAGEETQYF. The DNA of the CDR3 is TGTGCCAGCACCCTACTAGCGGGAGAAGAGACCCAGTACTTC. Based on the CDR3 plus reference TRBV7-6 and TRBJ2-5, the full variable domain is GAGVSQSPRYKVTKRGQDVALRCDPISGHVSLYWYRQALGQGPEFLTYFNYEAQQDKSGLPNDRFSAERPEGSISTLTIQRTEQRDSAMYRCASTLLAGEETQYFGPGTRLLVL.

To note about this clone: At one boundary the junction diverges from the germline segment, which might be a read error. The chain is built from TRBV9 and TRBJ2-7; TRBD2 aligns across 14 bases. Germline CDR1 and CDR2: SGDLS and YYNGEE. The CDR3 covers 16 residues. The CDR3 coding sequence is TGTGCCAGCAGCCCCGAGACTAGCGGGAGGGCCTATGAGCAGTACTTC. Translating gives CASSPETSGRAYEQYF.

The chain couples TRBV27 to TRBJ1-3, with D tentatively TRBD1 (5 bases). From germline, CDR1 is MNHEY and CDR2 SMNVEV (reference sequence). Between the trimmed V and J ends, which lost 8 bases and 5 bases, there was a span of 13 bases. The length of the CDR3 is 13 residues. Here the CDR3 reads CASSGVSRNTIYF. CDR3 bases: TGTGCCAGCTCGGGGGTTTCTAGAAACACCATATATTTT.

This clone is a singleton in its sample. CDR3 nucleotides: TGTGCCAGCAGCGTAGAACCGGGACAAGAGACCCAGTACTTC. This sequence encodes CASSVEPGQETQYF. V gene TRBV9 combines with J gene TRBJ2-5, with D perhaps TRBD2 (5 bases). With 0 bases removed from V and 2 bases from J, the gap between germline ends came to 8 bases. The CDR3 has 14 amino acids. The germline V gene has CDR1 SGDLS and CDR2 YYNGEE.

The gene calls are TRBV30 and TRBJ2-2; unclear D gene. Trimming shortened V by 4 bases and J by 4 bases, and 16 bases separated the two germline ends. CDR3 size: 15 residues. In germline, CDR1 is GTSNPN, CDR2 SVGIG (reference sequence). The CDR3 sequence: CAWNSAIEFTGELFF. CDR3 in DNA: TGTGCCTGGAATTCGGCCATTGAGTTCACCGGGGAGCTGTTTTTT.

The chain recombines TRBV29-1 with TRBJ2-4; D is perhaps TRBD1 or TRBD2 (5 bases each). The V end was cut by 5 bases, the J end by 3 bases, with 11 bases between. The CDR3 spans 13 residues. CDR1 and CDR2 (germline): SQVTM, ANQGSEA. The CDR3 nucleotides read TGCAGCGTTTTTAGGGACGGCAAAAACATTCAGTACTTC. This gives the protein CSVFRDGKNIQYF.

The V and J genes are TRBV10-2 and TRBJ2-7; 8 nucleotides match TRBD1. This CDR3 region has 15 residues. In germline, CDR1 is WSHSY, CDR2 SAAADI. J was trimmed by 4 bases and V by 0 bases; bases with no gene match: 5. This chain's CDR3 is CASSESHRTGYEQYF. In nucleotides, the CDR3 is TGCGCCAGCAGTGAGTCCCACAGGACAGGGTACGAGCAGTACTTC.